The TCR beta chain under discussion was sequenced for a study of blood T cell repertoires in COVID-19. Study in general: From the United States, Italy and Spain came samples of acute and convalescent COVID-19.

Using immunoSEQ multiplex PCR, the repertoire was profiled, and TCRdb retains in-frame clones only, with some absent. There are 95,000 to 100,000 clones in the sample; about 85% occur only once, and 1.5% to 2% lies in the top ten. This CDR3 is built from 15 residues. V gave up 2 bases and J gave up 2 bases; unmatched junction bases: 6. Germline V lookup: CDR1 SGHDT, CDR2 YYEEEE. The J gene is TRBJ2-7, the V gene TRBV5-6, with 8 bases fitting TRBD1. The sequence derives from a woman aged 70 to 79 with active or convalescent COVID-19. Sequenced sample: peripheral blood. CDR3 DNA sequence: TGTGCCAGCAGCTTCAGACAGGGGAACACCTACGAGCAGTACTTC. Translating gives CASSFRQGNTYEQYF.